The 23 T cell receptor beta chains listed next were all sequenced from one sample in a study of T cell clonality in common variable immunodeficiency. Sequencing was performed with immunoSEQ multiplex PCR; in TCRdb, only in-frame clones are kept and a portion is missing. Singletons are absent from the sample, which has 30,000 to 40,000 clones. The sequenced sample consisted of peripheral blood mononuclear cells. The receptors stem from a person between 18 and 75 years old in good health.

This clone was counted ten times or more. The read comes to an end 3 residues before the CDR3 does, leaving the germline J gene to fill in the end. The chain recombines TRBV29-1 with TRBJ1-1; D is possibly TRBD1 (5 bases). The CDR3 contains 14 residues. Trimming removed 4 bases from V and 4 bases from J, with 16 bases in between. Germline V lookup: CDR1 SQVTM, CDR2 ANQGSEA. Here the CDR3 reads CSVGGGGGGTEAFF. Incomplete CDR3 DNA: TGCAGCGTTGGGGGGGGTGGGGGAGGCACTGAA.

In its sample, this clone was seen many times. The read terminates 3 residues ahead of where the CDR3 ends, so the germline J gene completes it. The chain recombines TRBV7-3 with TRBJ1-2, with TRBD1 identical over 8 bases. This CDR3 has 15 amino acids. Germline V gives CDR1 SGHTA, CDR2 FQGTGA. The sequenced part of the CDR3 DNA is TGTGCCAGCAGCCCCCAGGGGGCAGCATCGTGGGGC. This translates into CASSPQGAASWG. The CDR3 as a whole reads CASSPQGAASWGYTF.

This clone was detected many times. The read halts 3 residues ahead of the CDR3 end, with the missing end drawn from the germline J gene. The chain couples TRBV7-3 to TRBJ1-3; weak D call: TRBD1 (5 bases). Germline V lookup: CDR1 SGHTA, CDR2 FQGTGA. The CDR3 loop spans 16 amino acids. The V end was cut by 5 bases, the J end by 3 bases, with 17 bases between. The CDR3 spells CASSPSGGASGNTIYF. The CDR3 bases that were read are TGTGCCAGCAGCCCCAGCGGGGGTGCAAGTGGAAACACC.

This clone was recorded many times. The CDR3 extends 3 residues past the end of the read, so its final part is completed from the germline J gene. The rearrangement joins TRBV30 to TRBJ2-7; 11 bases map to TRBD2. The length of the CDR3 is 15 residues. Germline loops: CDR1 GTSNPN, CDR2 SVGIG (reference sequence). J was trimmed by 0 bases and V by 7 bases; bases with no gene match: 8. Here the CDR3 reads CAFYSGRAHSYEQYF. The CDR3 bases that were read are TGTGCCTTTTATAGCGGGAGGGCTCACTCCTACGAG.

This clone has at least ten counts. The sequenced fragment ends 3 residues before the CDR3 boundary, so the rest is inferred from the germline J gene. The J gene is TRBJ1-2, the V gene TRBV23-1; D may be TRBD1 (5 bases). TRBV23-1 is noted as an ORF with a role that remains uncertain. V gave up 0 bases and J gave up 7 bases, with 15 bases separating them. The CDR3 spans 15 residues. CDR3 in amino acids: CASSQSRKGHSGYTF. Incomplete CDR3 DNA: TGCGCCAGCAGTCAATCCAGGAAGGGGCACAGTGGC.

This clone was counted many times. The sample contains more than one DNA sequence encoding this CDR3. CDR3 loop: CASSIDGSTDTQYF. Partial CDR3 DNA: TGTGCCAGTAGTATAGACGGGAGCACAGATACG. This chain connects TRBV19 to TRBJ2-3; D is undetermined. The DNA ends 3 residues before the CDR3 does, and the rest of the CDR3 is filled in from the germline J gene. This CDR3 contains 14 residues. V was shortened by 0 bases and J by 0 bases, with 4 bases between the two germline ends. Germline V gene lookup returns CDR1 LNHDA and CDR2 SQIVND (reference sequence).

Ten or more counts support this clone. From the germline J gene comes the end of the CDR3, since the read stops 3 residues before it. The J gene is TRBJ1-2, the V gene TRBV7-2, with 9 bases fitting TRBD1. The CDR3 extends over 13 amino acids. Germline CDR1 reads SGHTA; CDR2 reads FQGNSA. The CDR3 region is CASSPFRTGDYTF. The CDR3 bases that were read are TGTGCCAGCAGCCCGTTCCGGACAGGGGAC.

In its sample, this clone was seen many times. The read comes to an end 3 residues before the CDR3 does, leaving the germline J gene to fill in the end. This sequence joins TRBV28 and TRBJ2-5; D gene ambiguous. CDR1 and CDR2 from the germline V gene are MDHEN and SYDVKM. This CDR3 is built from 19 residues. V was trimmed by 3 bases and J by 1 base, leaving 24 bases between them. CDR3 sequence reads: CASSFRVGPPTSLQETQYF. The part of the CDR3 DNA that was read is TGTGCCAGCAGTTTTCGAGTAGGGCCGCCAACCAGCCTCCAAGAGACC.

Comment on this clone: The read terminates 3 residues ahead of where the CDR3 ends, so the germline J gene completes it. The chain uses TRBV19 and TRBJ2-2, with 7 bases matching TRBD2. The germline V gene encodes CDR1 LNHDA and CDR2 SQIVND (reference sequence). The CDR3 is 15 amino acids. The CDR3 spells CASHRDSGTNEKLFF. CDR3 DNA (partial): TGTGCCAGTCATAGGGATTCAGGGACTAATGAAAAG.

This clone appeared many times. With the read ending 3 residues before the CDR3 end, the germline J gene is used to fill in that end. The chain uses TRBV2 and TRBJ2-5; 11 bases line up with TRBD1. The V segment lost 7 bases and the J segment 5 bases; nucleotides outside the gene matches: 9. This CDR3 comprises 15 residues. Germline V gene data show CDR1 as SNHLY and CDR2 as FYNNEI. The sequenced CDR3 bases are TGTGCCAGCACCAGGGACAGGGGGTCTCGGGAGACC. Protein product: CASTRDRGSRET. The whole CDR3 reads CASTRDRGSRETQYF.

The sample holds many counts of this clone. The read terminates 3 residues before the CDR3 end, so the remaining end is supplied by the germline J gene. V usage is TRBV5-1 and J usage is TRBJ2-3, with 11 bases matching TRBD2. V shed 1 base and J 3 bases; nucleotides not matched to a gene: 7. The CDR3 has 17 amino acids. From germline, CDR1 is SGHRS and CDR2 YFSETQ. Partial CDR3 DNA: TGCGCCAGCAGCTTGACTAGCGGGAGATCAGGGACAGATACG. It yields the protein CASSLTSGRSGTDT. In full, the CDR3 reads CASSLTSGRSGTDTQYF. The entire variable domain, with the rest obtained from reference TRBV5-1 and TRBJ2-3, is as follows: KAGVTQTPRYLIKTRGQQVTLSCSPISGHRSVSWYQQTPGQGLQFLFEYFSETQRNKGNFPGRFSGRQFSNSRSEMNVSTLELGDSALYLCASSLTSGRSGTDTQYFGPGTRLTVL.

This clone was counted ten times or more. The CDR3 sequence is CSARRTGDYGYTF. The DNA read from the CDR3 is TGCAGTGCTAGACGGACAGGGGACTATGGC. The J gene is TRBJ1-2, the V gene TRBV20-1; 9 nucleotides align to TRBD1. The read is 3 residues too short to cover the CDR3 end, so that end is filled in from the germline J gene. V was clipped by 2 bases and J by 3 bases; unmatched bases: 1. This CDR3 region has 13 residues. Germline assignment: CDR1 DFQATT and CDR2 SNEGSKA (reference sequence).

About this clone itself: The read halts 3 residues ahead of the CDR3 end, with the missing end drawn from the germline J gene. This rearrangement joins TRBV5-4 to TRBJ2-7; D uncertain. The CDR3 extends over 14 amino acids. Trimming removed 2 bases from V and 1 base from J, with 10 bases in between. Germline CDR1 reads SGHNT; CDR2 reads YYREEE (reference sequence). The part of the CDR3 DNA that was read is TGTGCCAGCAGCTTTGGCTCACAGTCCTACGAG. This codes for CASSFGSQSYE. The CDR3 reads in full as CASSFGSQSYEQYF.

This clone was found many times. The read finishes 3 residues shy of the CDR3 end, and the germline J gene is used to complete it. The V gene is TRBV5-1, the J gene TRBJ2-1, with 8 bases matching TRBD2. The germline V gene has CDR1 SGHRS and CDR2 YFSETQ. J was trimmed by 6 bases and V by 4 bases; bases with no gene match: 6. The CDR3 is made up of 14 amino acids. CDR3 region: CASSLGLVVNEQFF. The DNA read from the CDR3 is TGCGCCAGCAGCCTGGGACTAGTAGTCAATGAG. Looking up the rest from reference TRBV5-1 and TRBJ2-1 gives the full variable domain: KAGVTQTPRYLIKTRGQQVTLSCSPISGHRSVSWYQQTPGQGLQFLFEYFSETQRNKGNFPGRFSGRQFSNSRSEMNVSTLELGDSALYLCASSLGLVVNEQFFGPGTRLTVL.

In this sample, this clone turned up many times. CDR3 DNA, as far as it was read: TGTGCCAGCAGCTTGGACGTGAGGGGACAAGAGACC. It is translated as CASSLDVRGQET. The whole CDR3 region reads CASSLDVRGQETQYF. This chain links TRBV5-6 with TRBJ2-5; D assignment may be TRBD1 or TRBD2 (5 bases each). The DNA ends 3 residues before the CDR3 does, and the rest of the CDR3 is filled in from the germline J gene. The V end lost 0 bases, the J end lost 2 bases, and 11 bases lay between the germline ends. The CDR3 has 15 amino acids. From germline, CDR1 is SGHDT and CDR2 YYEEEE.

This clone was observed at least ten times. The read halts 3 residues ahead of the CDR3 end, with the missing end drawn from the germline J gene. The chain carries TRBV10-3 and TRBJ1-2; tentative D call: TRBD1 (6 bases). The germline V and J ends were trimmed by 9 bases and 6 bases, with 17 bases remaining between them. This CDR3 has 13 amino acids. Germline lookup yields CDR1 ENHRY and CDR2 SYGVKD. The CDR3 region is CAIKQGAMDGYTF. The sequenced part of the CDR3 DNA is TGTGCCATTAAACAGGGAGCAATGGATGGC.

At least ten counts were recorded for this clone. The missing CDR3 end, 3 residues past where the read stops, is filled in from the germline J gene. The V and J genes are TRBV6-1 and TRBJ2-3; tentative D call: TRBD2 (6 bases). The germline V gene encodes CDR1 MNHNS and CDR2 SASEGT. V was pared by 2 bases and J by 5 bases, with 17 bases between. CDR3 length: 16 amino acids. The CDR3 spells CASSEKRDSFLDTQYF. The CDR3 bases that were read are TGTGCCAGCAGTGAAAAAAGGGACTCTTTTTTAGATACG.

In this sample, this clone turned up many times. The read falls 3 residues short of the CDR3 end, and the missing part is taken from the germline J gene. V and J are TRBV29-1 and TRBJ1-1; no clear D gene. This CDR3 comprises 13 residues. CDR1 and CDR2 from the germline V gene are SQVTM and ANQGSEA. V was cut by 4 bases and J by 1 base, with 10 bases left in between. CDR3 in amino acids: CSVGAEANTEAFF. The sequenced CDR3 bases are TGCAGCGTTGGTGCCGAGGCGAACACTGAA.

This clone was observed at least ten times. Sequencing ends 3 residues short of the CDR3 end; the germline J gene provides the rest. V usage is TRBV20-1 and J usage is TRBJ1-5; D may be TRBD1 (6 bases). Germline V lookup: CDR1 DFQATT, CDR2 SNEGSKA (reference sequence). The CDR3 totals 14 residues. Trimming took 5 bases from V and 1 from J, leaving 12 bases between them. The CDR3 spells CSAHLQGSNQPQHF. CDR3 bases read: TGCAGTGCTCACCTACAGGGAAGCAATCAGCCC.

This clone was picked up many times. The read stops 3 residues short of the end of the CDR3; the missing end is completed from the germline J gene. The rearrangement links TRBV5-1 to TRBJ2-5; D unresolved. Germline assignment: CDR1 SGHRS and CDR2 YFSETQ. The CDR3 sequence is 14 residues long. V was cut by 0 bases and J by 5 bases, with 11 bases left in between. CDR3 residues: CASSLVERRETQYF. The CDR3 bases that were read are TGCGCCAGCAGCTTGGTTGAGAGAAGGGAGACC.

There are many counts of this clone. The CDR3 protein is CASSQGQGSYNEQFF. Incomplete CDR3 DNA: TGCGCCAGCAGCCAAGGACAGGGCTCCTACAATGAG. The V call is TRBV5-1, the J call TRBJ2-1; 8 bases map to TRBD1. The observed sequence ends 3 residues before the CDR3 terminus, with the missing tail filled in from the germline J gene. The V segment lost 4 bases and the J segment 0 bases; nucleotides outside the gene matches: 3. The V gene's germline CDR1 is SGHRS and CDR2 YFSETQ. The length of the CDR3 is 15 residues.

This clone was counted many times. CDR3 protein: CSARLAGGTGELFF. The part of the CDR3 DNA that was read is TGCAGTGCTCGACTAGCGGGAGGTACCGGGGAG. The chain couples TRBV20-1 to TRBJ2-2, with TRBD2 matching 13 bases. Coverage ceases 3 residues before the CDR3 finishes, and the germline J gene fills in the end. The J segment lost 5 bases and the V segment lost 5 bases, leaving 2 bases of the junction unmatched. Germline CDR1 DFQATT, CDR2 SNEGSKA (reference sequence). The CDR3 sequence is 14 residues long.

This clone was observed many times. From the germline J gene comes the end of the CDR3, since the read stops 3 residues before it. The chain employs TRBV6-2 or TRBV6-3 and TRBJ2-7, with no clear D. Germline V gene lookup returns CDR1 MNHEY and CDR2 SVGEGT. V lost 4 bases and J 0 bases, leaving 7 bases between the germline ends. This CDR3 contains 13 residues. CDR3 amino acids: CASSLTGSYEQYF. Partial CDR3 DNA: TGTGCCAGCAGTTTAACCGGCTCCTACGAG.